This paragraph covers one TCR beta chain sequence. This CDR3 comprises 14 residues. Trimming took off 4 bases at V and 7 bases at J, with 14 bases between the two ends. In germline, CDR1 is SNHLY, CDR2 FYNNEI. This sample is drawn from a study of blood T cell repertoires in COVID-19. Study at large: Acute and convalescent COVID-19 specimens originated in the United States, Italy and Spain. From T cells, B-cell-depleted T cells, or PBMCs came the material, which was cDNA or gDNA.

As originally analysed: Amplifying reference gene primers gave estimates of nucleated cell counts. Data came from immunoSEQ multiplex PCR; TCRdb stores just in-frame clones and leaves some out. V, J and clone size reflect that table, while D and trimming were determined from the DNA. The profile shows a few hundred thousand clones, about nine tenths of them singletons. V and J are TRBV2 and TRBJ2-4; possible D gene TRBD1, 6 bases. The sample comprised peripheral blood. The clonotype was recovered from a woman between 25 and 40 years old who had recovered from COVID-19. The CDR3 loop reads CASSAGNRGNIQYF. In nucleotides, the CDR3 is TGTGCCAGCAGTGCGGGGAATAGGGGGAACATTCAGTACTTC.